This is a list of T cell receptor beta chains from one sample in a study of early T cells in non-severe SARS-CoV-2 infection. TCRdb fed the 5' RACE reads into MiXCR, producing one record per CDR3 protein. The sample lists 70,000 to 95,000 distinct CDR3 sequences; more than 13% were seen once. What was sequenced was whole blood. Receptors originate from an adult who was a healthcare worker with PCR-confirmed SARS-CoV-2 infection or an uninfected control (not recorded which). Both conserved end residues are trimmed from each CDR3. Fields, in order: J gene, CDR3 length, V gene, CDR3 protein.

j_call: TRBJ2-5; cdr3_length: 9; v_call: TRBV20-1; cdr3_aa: SARREETQY
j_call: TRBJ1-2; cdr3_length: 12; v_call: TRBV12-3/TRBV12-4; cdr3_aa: ASSFQVANYGYT
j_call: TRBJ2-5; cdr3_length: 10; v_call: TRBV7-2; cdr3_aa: ASSLAQGTQY
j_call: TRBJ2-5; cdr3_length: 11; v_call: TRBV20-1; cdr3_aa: SAPTGRRETQY
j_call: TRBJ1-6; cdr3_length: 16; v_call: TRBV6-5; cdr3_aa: ASSTWTALSSYNSPLH
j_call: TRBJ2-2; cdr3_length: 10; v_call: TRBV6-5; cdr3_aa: ASSSVSGELF
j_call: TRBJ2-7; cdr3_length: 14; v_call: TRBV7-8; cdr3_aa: ASSPWRSSGADEQY
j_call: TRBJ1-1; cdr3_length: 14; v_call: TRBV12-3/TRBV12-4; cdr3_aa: ASSSSPRALGPEAF
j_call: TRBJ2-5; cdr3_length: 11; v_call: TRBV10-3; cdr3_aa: ATDRGIGETQY
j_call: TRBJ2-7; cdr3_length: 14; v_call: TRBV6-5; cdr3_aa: ASTKVGLQGANEQY
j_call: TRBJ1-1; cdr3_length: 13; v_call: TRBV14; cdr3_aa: ASSQDILQGTEAF
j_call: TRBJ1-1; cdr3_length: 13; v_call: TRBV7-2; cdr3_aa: ASSLPVLGVTEAF
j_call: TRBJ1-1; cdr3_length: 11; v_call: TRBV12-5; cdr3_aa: ASGLPDDTEAF
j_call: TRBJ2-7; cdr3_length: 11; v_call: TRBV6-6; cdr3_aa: ASSYVRAHEQY
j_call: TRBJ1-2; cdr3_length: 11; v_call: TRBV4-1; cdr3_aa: ASSRGMGYGYT
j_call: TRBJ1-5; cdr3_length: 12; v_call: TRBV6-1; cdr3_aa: ASSDTGAYQPQH
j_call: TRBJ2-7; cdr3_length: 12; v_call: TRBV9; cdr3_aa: ASSVGTEIYEQY
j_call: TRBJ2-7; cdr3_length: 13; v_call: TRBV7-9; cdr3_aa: ASSLGVQGTYEQY
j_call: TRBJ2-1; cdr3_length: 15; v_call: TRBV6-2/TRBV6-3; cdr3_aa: ASSHAGTASSYNEQF
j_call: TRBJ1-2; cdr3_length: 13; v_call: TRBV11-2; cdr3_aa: ASSLALGEAYGYT
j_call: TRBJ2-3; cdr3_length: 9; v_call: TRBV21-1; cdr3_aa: ASSSGDTQY
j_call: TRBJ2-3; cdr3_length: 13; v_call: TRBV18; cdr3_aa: ASSPRQGGTDTQY
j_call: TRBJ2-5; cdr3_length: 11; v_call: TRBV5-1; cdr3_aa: ASSFRGQETQY
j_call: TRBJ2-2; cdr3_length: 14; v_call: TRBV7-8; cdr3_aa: ASSLSQAGNTGELF
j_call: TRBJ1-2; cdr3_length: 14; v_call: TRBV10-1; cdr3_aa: ASSESRDRASYGYT
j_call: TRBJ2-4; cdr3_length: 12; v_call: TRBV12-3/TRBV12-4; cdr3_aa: ASGPSGAKNIQY
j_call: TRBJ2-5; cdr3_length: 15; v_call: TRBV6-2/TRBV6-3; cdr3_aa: ASSSTRRTETQETQY
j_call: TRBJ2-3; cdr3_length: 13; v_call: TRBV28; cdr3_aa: ASSWASGAGDTQY
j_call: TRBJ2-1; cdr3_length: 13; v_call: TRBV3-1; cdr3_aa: ASSQGPIMGHEQF
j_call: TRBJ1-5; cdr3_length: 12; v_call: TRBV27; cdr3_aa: ASSSSDTGQPQH
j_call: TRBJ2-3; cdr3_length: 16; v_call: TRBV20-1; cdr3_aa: SAENPGLAGAYLATQY
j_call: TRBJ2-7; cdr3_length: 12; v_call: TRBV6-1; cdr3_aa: ASSEPSGSYEQY
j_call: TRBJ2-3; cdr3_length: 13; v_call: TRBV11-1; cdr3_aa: ASSLTSGGTDTQY
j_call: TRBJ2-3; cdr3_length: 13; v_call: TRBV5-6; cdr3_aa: ASSLGEGRTDTQY
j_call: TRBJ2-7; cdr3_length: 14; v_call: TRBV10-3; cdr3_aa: ATMLGDRDVLYEQY
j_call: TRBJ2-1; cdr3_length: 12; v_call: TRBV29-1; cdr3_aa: SVQRGASPDEQF
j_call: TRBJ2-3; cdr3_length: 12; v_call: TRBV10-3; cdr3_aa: AISDAGTKDTQY
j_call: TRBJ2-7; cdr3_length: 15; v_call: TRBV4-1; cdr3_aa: ASSQDPGLVFPYEQY
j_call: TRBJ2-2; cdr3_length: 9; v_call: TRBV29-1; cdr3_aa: SVKGTGELF
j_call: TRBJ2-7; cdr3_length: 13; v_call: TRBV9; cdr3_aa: ASSLTTGTSYEQY
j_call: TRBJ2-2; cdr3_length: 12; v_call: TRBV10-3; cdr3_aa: AHENTINGGELF
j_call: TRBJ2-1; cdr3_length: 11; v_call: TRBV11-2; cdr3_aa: ASSRDRVNEQF
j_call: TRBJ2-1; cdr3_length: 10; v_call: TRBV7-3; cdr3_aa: ASSLGSSEQF
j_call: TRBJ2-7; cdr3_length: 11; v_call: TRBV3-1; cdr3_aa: ASSQTGAYEQY
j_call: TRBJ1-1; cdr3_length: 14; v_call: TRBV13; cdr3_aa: ASSPSQGALFDQAF
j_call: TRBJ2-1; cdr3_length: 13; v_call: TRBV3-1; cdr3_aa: ASSQLGAQLYEQF